A selection of T cell receptor beta chains follows, all from one sample in a study of control samples from healthy donors and cancer patients. TCRdb's table, derived via immunoSEQ multiplex PCR, lists solely in-frame clones and lacks some. The table lists approximately 100,000 clones, roughly 86% of them singletons. The sample taken for sequencing was blood. The receptors were gathered from a man aged 25 to 40 in good health. The conserved cysteine and the conserved F or W are not part of the CDR3 here. Size tells how often a clone was seen (once, few, many) or the class of an expanded clone, and some rows leave it out.

CDR3,J,V,size
ASSITPNYGYT,TRBJ1-2,TRBV12-3/TRBV12-4,-
ASSRRAGDSTDTQY,TRBJ2-3,TRBV7-6,-
ASSQEGSRGTSNTGELF,TRBJ2-2,TRBV4-1,many
ATHKGQDNTGELF,TRBJ2-2,TRBV7-9,-
ASSEGLGGNTEAF,TRBJ1-1,TRBV2,-
SVAQGRTGELF,TRBJ2-2,TRBV29-1,-
ASSQEGQIGEAF,TRBJ1-1,TRBV4-1,-
ASSQDDSRGGRDTQY,TRBJ2-3,TRBV4-2,-
SVLNKNTIY,TRBJ1-3,TRBV20-1,-
ASSLRTGVNGYT,TRBJ1-2,TRBV6-5,few
ASSSRGGNEQF,TRBJ2-1,TRBV7-3,-
ASSPRSRTNEKLF,TRBJ1-4,TRBV6-5,-
ASSLAGDTQY,TRBJ2-3,TRBV11-2,-
ATSVPGAYNEQF,TRBJ2-1,TRBV24-1,-
ASSLARMSAYNEQF,TRBJ2-1,TRBV7-9,-
SVEGGNTEAF,TRBJ1-1,TRBV29-1,-
ASSREPGTSYEQY,TRBJ2-7,TRBV4-1,-
ASSPGTVGDSPLH,TRBJ1-6,TRBV19,-
ASSLNGADNTGELF,TRBJ2-2,TRBV5-5,-
ATSDLRGGGYT,TRBJ1-2,TRBV24-1,few
ASSTYLRTDTQY,TRBJ2-3,TRBV7-2,-
ASSRGQGASGNTIY,TRBJ1-3,TRBV5-4,-
ASSPRGTSGGNTGELF,TRBJ2-2,TRBV5-8,few
ARGQGWPDTQY,TRBJ2-3,TRBV21-1,-
AWSVKPTGELF,TRBJ2-2,TRBV30,-
ASSPRAGQGYGYT,TRBJ1-2,TRBV7-8,once
ASSLRQTNYGYT,TRBJ1-2,TRBV7-2,-
ASSPGSATVQETQY,TRBJ2-5,TRBV11-2,-
ASSGGSVNTEAF,TRBJ1-1,TRBV5-4,once
ASSEEGSTKSYGYT,TRBJ1-2,TRBV2,-
ASSVGLAGDTDTQY,TRBJ2-3,TRBV9,-
ASSPGLAGGETQY,TRBJ2-5,TRBV7-3,-
ASSLVTGLAGGEQF,TRBJ2-1,TRBV7-2,-
ASSLLDSSYNEQF,TRBJ2-1,TRBV27,-
ASSLFWLTSGGDEQF,TRBJ2-1,TRBV27,-
ASSLQQGSGTGELF,TRBJ2-2,TRBV4-1,-
ASRSGAPDTQY,TRBJ2-3,TRBV12-3/TRBV12-4,-
ASSLAVQGANTGELF,TRBJ2-2,TRBV7-7,-
ATLMNTEAF,TRBJ1-1,TRBV28,-
ASSEGSRVVQPQH,TRBJ1-5,TRBV6-1,-
ASSTQGMQVTGELF,TRBJ2-2,TRBV19,-
ASSETASTDTQY,TRBJ2-3,TRBV10-2,few